These T cell receptor beta chains were read from a single sample in a study of regulatory T cells in long-lasting Graves disease. TCRdb used MiXCR to reprocess the multiplex PCR reads, holding one entry per CDR3 protein. The table lists under 800,000 distinct CDR3 sequences, approximately 15% of them singletons. These data also formed part of another study, on T cells in Graves' hyperthyroidism and ophthalmopathy.

The input for sequencing was peripheral blood mononuclear cells (PBMCs), taken at new diagnosis, from a patient treated with antithyroid drugs. These TCRs come from a woman in her 30s with Graves disease. Each CDR3 is given with its conserved first and last residue. Fields, in order: V gene, D gene, clone size, J gene, CDR3 DNA, CDR3 protein. A D gene is named only where the DNA matches it firmly. Clone size is shown for a subset of rows, as once, few, many or a class of expanded clone.

V gene: TRBV30; D gene: -; clone size: -; J gene: TRBJ1-5; CDR3 DNA: TGTGCCTGGAGTCCACTAGGGGGAAGAGGCAATCAGCCCCAGCATTTT; CDR3 protein: CAWSPLGGRGNQPQHF
V gene: TRBV28; D gene: -; clone size: many; J gene: TRBJ1-5; CDR3 DNA: TGTGCCAGCAGTTTTAATGTCCGGGGCGGCAATCAGCCCCAGCATTTT; CDR3 protein: CASSFNVRGGNQPQHF
V gene: TRBV30; D gene: TRBD2; clone size: few; J gene: TRBJ2-1; CDR3 DNA: TGTGCCTGGAGTGTGGGCGGGGGGCCGGGGAATGAGCAGTTCTTC; CDR3 protein: CAWSVGGGPGNEQFF
V gene: TRBV20-1; D gene: -; clone size: few; J gene: TRBJ1-5; CDR3 DNA: TGCAGTGCTAGTAATTTGGGGATTGGCAATCAGCCCCAGCATTTT; CDR3 protein: CSASNLGIGNQPQHF
V gene: TRBV28; D gene: TRBD1; clone size: many; J gene: TRBJ2-7; CDR3 DNA: TGTGCCAGCAGTTCCCAGACAGGGGGCAGCTACGAGCAGTACTTC; CDR3 protein: CASSSQTGGSYEQYF
V gene: TRBV4-1; D gene: TRBD2; clone size: -; J gene: TRBJ2-2; CDR3 DNA: TGCGCCAGCAGCCACACTCGACCGGGACTAGCGGACACCGGGGAGCTGTTTTTT; CDR3 protein: CASSHTRPGLADTGELFF
V gene: TRBV20-1; D gene: TRBD2; clone size: few; J gene: TRBJ2-5; CDR3 DNA: TGCAGTGCTTCAGGACTAGCGGGAGGCGGCCGGCGGGAGACCCAGTACTTC; CDR3 protein: CSASGLAGGGRRETQYF
V gene: TRBV29-1; D gene: TRBD1; clone size: few; J gene: TRBJ2-5; CDR3 DNA: TGCAGCGTTTGGACAGGGGGCCGGGAGACCCAGTACTTC; CDR3 protein: CSVWTGGRETQYF
V gene: TRBV7-9; D gene: TRBD1; clone size: -; J gene: TRBJ1-2; CDR3 DNA: TGTGCCAGCAGCTTAACAGGGGATCAAGGCTACACCTTC; CDR3 protein: CASSLTGDQGYTF
V gene: TRBV28; D gene: -; clone size: many; J gene: TRBJ2-7; CDR3 DNA: TGTGCCAGCAGTTTTGCAGGGGAGGTTACGTACGGGCAGTACTTC; CDR3 protein: CASSFAGEVTYGQYF
V gene: TRBV19; D gene: TRBD1; clone size: -; J gene: TRBJ1-4; CDR3 DNA: TGTGCCATTAACAACAGGGGATTGAATGAAAAACTGTTTTTT; CDR3 protein: CAINNRGLNEKLFF
V gene: TRBV3-1; D gene: -; clone size: many; J gene: TRBJ1-1; CDR3 DNA: TGTGCCAGCAGCGGGGCCAGCCCCGGGAACACTGAAGCTTTCTTT; CDR3 protein: CASSGASPGNTEAFF
V gene: TRBV6-1; D gene: -; clone size: few; J gene: TRBJ2-1; CDR3 DNA: TGTGCCAGCAGTGAAGAAAGGAACGGCTACAATGAGCAGTTCTTC; CDR3 protein: CASSEERNGYNEQFF
V gene: TRBV5-1; D gene: -; clone size: -; J gene: TRBJ1-6; CDR3 DNA: TGCGCCAGCAGCGAACGAGGGGAATATAATTCACCCCTCCACTTT; CDR3 protein: CASSERGEYNSPLHF
V gene: TRBV18; D gene: -; clone size: -; J gene: TRBJ2-3; CDR3 DNA: TGTGCCAGCTCACCACCAAATCTTAGTACTGATACGCAGTATTTT; CDR3 protein: CASSPPNLSTDTQYF
V gene: TRBV5-1; D gene: -; clone size: few; J gene: TRBJ2-2; CDR3 DNA: TGCGCCAGCGAGAAGGGGGGTAACACCGGGGAGCTGTTTTTT; CDR3 protein: CASEKGGNTGELFF
V gene: TRBV5-8; D gene: -; clone size: many; J gene: TRBJ1-1; CDR3 DNA: TGTGCCAGCAGCTTTGGAGGGTTGGAAACTGAAGCTTTCTTT; CDR3 protein: CASSFGGLETEAFF
V gene: TRBV24-1; D gene: TRBD2; clone size: -; J gene: TRBJ2-1; CDR3 DNA: TGTGCCACCAGTGATTCTAGGACTAGCGGGAGGAATGAGCAGTTCTTC; CDR3 protein: CATSDSRTSGRNEQFF
V gene: TRBV3-1; D gene: TRBD2; clone size: -; J gene: TRBJ2-3; CDR3 DNA: TGTGCCAGCAGCCAACCCGGTAGGACTAGCGGGAAACCCCGCACAGATACGCAGTATTTT; CDR3 protein: CASSQPGRTSGKPRTDTQYF
V gene: TRBV2; D gene: TRBD2; clone size: -; J gene: TRBJ2-3; CDR3 DNA: TGCGCCAGCAGCCCCCAAGCGGGAGGGGCGGATACGCAGTATTTT; CDR3 protein: CASSPQAGGADTQYF
V gene: TRBV2; D gene: TRBD1; clone size: many; J gene: TRBJ1-5; CDR3 DNA: TGTGCCAGCAGCCCCTACCCCAGGGGGGCTTTTGCCCCAGCCCAGCATTTT; CDR3 protein: CASSPYPRGAFAPAQHF
V gene: TRBV5-6; D gene: -; clone size: once; J gene: TRBJ2-5; CDR3 DNA: TGTGCCAGCAGCTGGGACCATTCCCAAGAGACCCAGTACTTC; CDR3 protein: CASSWDHSQETQYF
V gene: TRBV30; D gene: TRBD1; clone size: many; J gene: TRBJ1-5; CDR3 DNA: TGTGCCTGGAGTGTGACAGGGGGCTATCAGCCCCAGCATTTT; CDR3 protein: CAWSVTGGYQPQHF
V gene: TRBV20-1; D gene: -; clone size: many; J gene: TRBJ2-3; CDR3 DNA: TGCAGTGCGCCCCGGTGGGCGGAGGGCACAGATACGCAGTATTTT; CDR3 protein: CSAPRWAEGTDTQYF
V gene: TRBV28; D gene: TRBD1; clone size: many; J gene: TRBJ1-2; CDR3 DNA: TGTGCCAGCAGCCCCCAGGGGGGGGGCTATGGCTACACCTTC; CDR3 protein: CASSPQGGGYGYTF